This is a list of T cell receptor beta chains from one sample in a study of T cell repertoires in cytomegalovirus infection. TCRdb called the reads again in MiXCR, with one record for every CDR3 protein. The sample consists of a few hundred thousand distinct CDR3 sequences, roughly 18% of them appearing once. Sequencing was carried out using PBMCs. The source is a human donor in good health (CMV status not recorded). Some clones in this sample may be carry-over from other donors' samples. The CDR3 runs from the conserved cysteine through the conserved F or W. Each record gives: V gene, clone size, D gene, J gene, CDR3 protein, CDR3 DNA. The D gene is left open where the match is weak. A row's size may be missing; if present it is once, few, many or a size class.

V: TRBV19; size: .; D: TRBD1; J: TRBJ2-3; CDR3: CASASNRGSGTDTQYF; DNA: TGTGCCAGTGCCTCAAACAGGGGGTCGGGCACAGATACGCAGTATTTT
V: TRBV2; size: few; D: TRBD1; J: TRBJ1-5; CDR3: CASSEGQGVNQPQHF; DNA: TGTGCCAGCAGTGAGGGACAGGGGGTAAATCAGCCCCAGCATTTT
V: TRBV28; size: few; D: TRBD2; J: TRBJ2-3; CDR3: CASCGLVADTQYF; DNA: TGTGCCAGCTGTGGACTAGTGGCAGATACGCAGTATTTT
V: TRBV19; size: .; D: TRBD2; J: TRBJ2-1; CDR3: CASKADLAGYNGQFF; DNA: TGTGCCAGTAAAGCTGATTTAGCGGGATACAATGGGCAGTTCTTC
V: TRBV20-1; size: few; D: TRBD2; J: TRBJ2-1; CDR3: CSAERGTYNEQFF; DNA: TGCAGTGCTGAGCGGGGGACCTACAATGAGCAGTTCTTC
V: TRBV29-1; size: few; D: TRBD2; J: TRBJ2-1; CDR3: CSATGLAGVNEQFF; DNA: TGCAGCGCTACAGGACTAGCGGGAGTGAATGAGCAGTTCTTC
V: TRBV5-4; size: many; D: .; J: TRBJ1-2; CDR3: CASSHPGTRGIDGYTF; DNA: TGTGCCAGCAGTCATCCGGGAACTAGAGGTATAGATGGCTACACCTTC
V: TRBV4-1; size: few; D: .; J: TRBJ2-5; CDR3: CASSQDLPESRETQYF; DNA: TGCGCCAGCAGCCAAGATCTACCAGAGTCTCGGGAGACCCAGTACTTC
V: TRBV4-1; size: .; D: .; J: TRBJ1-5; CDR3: CASSQEFPGRNQPQHF; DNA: TGCGCCAGCAGCCAAGAATTTCCGGGCAGAAATCAGCCCCAGCATTTT
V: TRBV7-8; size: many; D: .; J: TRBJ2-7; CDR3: CASSLADVERNEQYF; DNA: TGTGCCAGCAGCTTAGCCGACGTGGAGAGAAACGAGCAGTACTTC
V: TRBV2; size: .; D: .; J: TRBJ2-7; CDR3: CASSNRVTEQYF; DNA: TGTGCCAGCAGTAACAGGGTAACCGAGCAGTACTTC
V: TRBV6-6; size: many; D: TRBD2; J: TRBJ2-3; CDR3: CASTTGTSGADTQYF; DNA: TGTGCCAGCACCACGGGGACTAGCGGTGCAGATACGCAGTATTTT
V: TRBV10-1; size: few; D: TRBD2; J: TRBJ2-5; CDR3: CASSDFAGEGTQYF; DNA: TGCGCCAGCAGTGATTTTGCGGGAGAGGGGACCCAGTACTTC
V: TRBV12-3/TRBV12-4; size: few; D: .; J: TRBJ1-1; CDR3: CASRVEVNTEAFF; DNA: TGTGCCAGCAGGGTGGAGGTTAACACTGAAGCTTTCTTT
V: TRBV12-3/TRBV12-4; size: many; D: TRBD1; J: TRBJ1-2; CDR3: CASSNDRGDYTF; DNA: TGTGCCAGCAGTAACGACAGGGGGGACTACACCTTC
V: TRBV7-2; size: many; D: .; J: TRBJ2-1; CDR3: CASSFGTRDEQFF; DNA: TGTGCCAGCAGCTTCGGGACTCGGGATGAGCAGTTCTTC
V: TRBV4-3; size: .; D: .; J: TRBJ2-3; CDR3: CASSQDPGRWDTQYF; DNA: TGCGCCAGCAGCCAAGATCCAGGGCGGTGGGATACGCAGTATTTT
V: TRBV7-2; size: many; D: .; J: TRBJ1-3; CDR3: CASSLRGRGNTIYF; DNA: TGTGCCAGCAGCTTAAGAGGGCGAGGAAACACCATATATTTT
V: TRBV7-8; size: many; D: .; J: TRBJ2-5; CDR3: CASSFGAEETQYF; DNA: TGTGCCAGCAGCTTCGGGGCGGAGGAGACCCAGTACTTC
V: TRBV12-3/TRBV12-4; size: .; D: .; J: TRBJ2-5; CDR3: CASSQGGHQETQYF; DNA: TGTGCCAGCAGTCAGGGGGGGCACCAAGAGACCCAGTACTTC
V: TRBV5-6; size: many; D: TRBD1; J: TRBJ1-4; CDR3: CASSSRGQGSYYNEKLFF; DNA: TGTGCCAGCAGTTCTAGAGGACAGGGCTCGTACTATAATGAAAAACTGTTTTTT
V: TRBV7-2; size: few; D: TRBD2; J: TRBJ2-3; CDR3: CASSPLTGGTDTQYF; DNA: TGTGCCAGCAGCCCCCTGACGGGGGGAACAGATACGCAGTATTTT
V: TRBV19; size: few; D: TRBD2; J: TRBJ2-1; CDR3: CASSIARPGTSAYNEQFF; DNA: TGTGCCAGTAGTATAGCACGCCCCGGGACTAGCGCCTACAATGAGCAGTTCTTC
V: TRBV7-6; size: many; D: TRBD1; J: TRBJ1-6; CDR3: CASSSTTGYNSPLHF; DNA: TGTGCCAGCAGCTCGACGACAGGGTATAATTCACCCCTCCACTTT
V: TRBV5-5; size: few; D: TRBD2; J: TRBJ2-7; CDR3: CASSWTSGPTYEQYF; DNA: TGTGCCAGCAGCTGGACTAGCGGGCCTACCTACGAGCAGTACTTC
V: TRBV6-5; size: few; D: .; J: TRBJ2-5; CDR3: CASSRLVQLQETQYF; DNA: TGTGCCAGCAGCCGACTAGTCCAGCTTCAAGAGACCCAGTACTTC